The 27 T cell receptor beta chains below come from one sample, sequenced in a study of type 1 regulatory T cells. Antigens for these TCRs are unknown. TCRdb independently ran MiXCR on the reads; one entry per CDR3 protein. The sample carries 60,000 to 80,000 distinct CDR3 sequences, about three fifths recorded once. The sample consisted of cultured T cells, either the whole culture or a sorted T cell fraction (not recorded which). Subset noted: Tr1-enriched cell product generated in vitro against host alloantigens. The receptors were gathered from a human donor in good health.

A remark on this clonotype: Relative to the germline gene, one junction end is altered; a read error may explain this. The CDR3 region has the DNA TGCAGCGTTGCCCAGTCTGCGCGTGAAATGTTC. Its translation: CSVAQSAREMF. V is TRBV29-1 and J is TRBJ2-1; D is unclear. The CDR3 is 11 amino acids. The germline V gene has CDR1 SQVTM and CDR2 ANQGSEA.

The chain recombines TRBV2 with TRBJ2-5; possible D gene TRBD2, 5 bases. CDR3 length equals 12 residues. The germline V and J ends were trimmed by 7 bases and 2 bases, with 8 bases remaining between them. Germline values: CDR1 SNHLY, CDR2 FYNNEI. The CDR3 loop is CASIRLQETQYF. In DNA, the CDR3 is TGTGCCAGCATTCGACTACAAGAGACCCAGTACTTC. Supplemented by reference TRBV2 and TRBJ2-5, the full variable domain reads EPEVTQTPSHQVTQMGQEVILRCVPISNHLYFYWYRQILGQKVEFLVSFYNNEISEKSEIFDDQFSVERPDGSNFTLKIRSTKLEDSAMYFCASIRLQETQYFGPGTRLLVL.

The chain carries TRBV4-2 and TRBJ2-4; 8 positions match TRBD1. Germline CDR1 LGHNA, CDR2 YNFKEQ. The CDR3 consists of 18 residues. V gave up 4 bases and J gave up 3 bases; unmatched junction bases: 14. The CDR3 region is CASSPNPTGASVKNIQYF. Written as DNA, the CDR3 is TGTGCCAGCAGCCCTAACCCGACAGGGGCGAGTGTCAAAAACATTCAGTACTTC.

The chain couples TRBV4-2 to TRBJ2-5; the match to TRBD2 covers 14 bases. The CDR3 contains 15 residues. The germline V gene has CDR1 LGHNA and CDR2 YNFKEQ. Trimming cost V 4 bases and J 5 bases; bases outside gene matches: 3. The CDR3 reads CASSPGTSGSETQYF. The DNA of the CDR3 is TGTGCCAGCAGCCCCGGGACTAGCGGGAGCGAGACCCAGTACTTC.

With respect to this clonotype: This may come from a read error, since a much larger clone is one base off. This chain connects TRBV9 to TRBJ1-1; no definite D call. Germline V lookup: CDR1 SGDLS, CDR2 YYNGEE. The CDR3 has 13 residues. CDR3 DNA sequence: TGTGCCGGCAGCGTACGGGAGGGTTTGGAAGCTTTCTTT. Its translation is CAGSVREGLEAFF. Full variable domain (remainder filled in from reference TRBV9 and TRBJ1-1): DSGVTQTPKHLITATGQRVTLRCSPRSGDLSVYWYQQSLDQGLQFLIQYYNGEERAKGNILERFSAQQFPDLHSELNLSSLELGDSALYFCAGSVREGLEAFFGQGTRLTVV.

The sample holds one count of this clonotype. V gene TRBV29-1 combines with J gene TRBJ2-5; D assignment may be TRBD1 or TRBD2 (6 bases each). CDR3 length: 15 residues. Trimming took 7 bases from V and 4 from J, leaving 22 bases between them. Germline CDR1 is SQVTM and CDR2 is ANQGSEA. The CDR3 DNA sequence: TGCAGCGGCCTGGACGGGGCCCGGGGGCCAGAGACCCAGTACTTC. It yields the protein CSGLDGARGPETQYF.

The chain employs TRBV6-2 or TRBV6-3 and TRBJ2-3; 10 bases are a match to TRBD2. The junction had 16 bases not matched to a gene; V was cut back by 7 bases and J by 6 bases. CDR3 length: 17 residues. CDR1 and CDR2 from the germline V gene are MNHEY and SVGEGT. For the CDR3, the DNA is TGTGCCAGCATAAACCCAACTAGCGGGAAATTCCTGGATACGCAGTATTTT. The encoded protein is CASINPTSGKFLDTQYF.

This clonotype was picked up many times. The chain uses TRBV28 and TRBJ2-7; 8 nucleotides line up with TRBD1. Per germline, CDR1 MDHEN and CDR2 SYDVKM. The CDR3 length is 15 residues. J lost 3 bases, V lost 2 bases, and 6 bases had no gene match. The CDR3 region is CASSLGGQAHYEQYF. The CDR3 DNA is TGTGCCAGCAGTTTAGGGGGACAGGCTCACTACGAGCAGTACTTC.

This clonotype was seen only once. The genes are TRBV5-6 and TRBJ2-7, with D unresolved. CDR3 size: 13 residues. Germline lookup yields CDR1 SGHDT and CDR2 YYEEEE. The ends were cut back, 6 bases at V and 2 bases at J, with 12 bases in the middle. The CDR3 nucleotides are TGTGCCAGCACCCAATTTGGACCCTACGAGCAGTACTTC. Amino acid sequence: CASTQFGPYEQYF.

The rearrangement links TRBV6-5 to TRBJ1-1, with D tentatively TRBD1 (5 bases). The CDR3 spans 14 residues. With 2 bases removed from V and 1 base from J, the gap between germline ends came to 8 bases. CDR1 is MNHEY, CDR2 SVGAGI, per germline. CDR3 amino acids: CASSYRDSNTEAFF. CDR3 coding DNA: TGTGCCAGCAGTTACCGGGACTCGAACACTGAAGCTTTCTTT.

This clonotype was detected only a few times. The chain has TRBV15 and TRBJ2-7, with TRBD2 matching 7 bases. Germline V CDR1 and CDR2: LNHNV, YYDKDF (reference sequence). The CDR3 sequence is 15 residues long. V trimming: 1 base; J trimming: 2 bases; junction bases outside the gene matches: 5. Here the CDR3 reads CATSRVSSGPYEQYF. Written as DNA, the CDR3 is TGTGCCACCAGCAGAGTGTCTAGCGGCCCCTACGAGCAGTACTTC.

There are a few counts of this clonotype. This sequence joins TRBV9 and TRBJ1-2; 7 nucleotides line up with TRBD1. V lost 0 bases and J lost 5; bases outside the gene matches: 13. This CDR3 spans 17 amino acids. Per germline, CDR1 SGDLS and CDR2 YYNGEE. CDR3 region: CASSVGGDSSPLYGYTF. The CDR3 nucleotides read TGTGCCAGCAGCGTAGGAGGGGACAGTAGTCCCTTGTATGGCTACACCTTC.

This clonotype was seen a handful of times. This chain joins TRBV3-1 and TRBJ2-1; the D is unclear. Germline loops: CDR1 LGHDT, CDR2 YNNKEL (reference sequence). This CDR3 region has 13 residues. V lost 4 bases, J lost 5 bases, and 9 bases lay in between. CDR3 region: CASSLRVNNEQFF. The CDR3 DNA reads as TGTGCCAGCAGCCTCCGCGTGAACAATGAGCAGTTCTTC.

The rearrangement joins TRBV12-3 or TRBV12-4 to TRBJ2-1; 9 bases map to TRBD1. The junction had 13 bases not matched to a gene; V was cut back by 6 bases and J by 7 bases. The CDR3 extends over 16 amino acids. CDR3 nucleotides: TGTGCCAGCAGCGCAGGGGGGACAGGGCTGGGAAATGAGCAGTTCTTC. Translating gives CASSAGGTGLGNEQFF.

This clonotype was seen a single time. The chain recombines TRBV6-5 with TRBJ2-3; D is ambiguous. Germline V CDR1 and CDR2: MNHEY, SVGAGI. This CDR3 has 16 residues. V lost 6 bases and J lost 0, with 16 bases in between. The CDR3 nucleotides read TGTGCCAGCAGGCCGCCCATTTCCTATAGCACAGATACGCAGTATTTT. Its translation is CASRPPISYSTDTQYF.

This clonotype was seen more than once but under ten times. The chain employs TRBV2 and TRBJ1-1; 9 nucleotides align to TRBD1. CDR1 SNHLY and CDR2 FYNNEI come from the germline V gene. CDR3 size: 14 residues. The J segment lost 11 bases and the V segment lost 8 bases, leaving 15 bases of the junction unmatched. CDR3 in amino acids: CASERDRDAGEAFF. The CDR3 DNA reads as TGTGCCAGCGAACGGGACAGGGATGCGGGGGAGGCTTTCTTT.

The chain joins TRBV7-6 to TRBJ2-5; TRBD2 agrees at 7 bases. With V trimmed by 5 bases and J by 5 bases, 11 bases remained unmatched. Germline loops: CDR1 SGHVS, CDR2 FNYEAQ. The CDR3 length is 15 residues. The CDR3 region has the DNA TGTGCCAGCAGCCGGACCGGCGGGGGTTTGGAGACCCAGTACTTC. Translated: CASSRTGGGLETQYF.

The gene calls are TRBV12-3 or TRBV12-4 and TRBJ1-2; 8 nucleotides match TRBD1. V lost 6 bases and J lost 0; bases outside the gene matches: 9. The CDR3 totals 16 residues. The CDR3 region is CASSRADRGANYGYTF. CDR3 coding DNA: TGTGCCAGCAGCAGAGCTGACAGGGGAGCTAACTATGGCTACACCTTC.

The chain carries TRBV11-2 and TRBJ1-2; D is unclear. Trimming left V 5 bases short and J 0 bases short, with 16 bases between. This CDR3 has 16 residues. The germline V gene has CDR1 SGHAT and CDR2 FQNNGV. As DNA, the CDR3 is TGTGCCAGCAGCCTCGCGCGGGCCACACCTAACTATGGCTACACCTTC. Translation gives CASSLARATPNYGYTF.

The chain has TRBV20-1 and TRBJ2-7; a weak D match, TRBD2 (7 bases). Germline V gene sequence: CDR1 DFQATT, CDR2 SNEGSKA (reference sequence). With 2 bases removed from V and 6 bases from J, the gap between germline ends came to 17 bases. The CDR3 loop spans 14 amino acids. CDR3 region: CSARSGGPGPEQYF. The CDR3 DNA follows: TGCAGTGCTAGATCGGGGGGCCCAGGGCCCGAGCAGTACTTC.

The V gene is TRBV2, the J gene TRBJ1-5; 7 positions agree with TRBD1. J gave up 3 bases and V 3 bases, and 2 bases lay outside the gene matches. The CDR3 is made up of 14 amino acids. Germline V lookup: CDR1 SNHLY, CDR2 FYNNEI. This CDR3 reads CASSEGQFNQPQHF. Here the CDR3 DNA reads TGTGCCAGCAGTGAGGGACAGTTCAATCAGCCCCAGCATTTT.

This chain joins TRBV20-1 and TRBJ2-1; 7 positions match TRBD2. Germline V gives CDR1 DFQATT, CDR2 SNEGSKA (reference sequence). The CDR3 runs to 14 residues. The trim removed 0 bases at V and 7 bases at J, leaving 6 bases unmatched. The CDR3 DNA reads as TGCAGTGCTAGAGAGCGGGGGAATCTTAATGAGCAGTTCTTC. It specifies CSARERGNLNEQFF.

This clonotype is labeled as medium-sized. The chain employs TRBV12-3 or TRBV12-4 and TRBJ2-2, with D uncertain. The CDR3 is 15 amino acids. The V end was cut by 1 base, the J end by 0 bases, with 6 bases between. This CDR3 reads CASSLELANTGELFF. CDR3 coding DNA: TGTGCCAGCAGTTTAGAACTGGCGAACACCGGGGAGCTGTTTTTT.

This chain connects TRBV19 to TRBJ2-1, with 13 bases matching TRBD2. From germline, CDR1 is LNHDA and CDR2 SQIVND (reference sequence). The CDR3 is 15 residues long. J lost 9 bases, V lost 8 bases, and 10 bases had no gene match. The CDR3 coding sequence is TGTGCCAGTTCGGGACTAGCGGGAAGGGGGGCTGAGCAGTTCTTC. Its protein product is CASSGLAGRGAEQFF.

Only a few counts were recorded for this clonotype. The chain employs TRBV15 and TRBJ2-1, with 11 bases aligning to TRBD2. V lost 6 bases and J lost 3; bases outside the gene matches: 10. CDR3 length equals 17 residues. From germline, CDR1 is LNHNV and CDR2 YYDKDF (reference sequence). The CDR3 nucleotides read TGTGCCACCAGTCCCGGAGAACTAGCGGGAGTCTACAATGAGCAGTTCTTC. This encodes CATSPGELAGVYNEQFF.

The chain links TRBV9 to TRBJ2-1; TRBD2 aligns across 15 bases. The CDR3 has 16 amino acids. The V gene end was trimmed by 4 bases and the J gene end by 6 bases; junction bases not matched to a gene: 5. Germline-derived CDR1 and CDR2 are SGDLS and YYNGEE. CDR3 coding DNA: TGTGCCAGCAGCCCCTCGGGACTAGCGGGAGGCAATGAGCAGTTCTTC. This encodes CASSPSGLAGGNEQFF.

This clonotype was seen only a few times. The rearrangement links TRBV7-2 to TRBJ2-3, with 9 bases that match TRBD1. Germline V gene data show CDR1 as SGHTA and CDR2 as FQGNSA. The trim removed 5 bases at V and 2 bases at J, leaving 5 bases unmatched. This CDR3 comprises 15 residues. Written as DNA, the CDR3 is TGTGCCAGCAGCGCTGGACAGGGGTTCACAGATACGCAGTATTTT. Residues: CASSAGQGFTDTQYF. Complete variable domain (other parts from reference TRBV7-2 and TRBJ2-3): GAGVSQSPSNKVTEKGKDVELRCDPISGHTALYWYRQSLGQGLEFLIYFQGNSAPDKSGLPSDRFSAERTGGSVSTLTIQRTQQEDSAVYLCASSAGQGFTDTQYFGPGTRLTVL.